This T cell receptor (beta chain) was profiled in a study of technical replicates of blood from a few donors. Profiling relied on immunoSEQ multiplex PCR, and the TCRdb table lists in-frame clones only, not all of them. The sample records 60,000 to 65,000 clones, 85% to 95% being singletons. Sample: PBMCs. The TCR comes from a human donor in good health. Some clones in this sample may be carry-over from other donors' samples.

This chain's CDR3 is CASSFRTGDQPQHF. The CDR3 DNA follows: TGTGCCAGCAGTTTCAGAACAGGAGATCAGCCCCAGCATTTT. The chain combines TRBV27 with TRBJ1-5, with a tentative D call TRBD1 (5 bases). CDR3 length equals 14 residues. Germline values: CDR1 MNHEY, CDR2 SMNVEV (reference sequence). Trimming removed 3 bases from V and 5 bases from J, with 11 bases in between.